This T cell receptor beta chain stems from a study of blood T cell repertoires in COVID-19. Study background: Some COVID-19 samples were acute and others convalescent; all came from the United States, Italy and Spain. The cDNA or gDNA used as material had been derived from T cells, B-cell-depleted T cells, or PBMCs.

Some clones are missing from TCRdb's copy, which holds only in-frame ones; the method was immunoSEQ multiplex PCR. The sample has approximately 110,000 clones, roughly 82% seen once. V was clipped by 0 bases and J by 6 bases; unmatched bases: 2. This CDR3 spans 14 amino acids. Germline lookup yields CDR1 SGHRS and CDR2 YFSETQ. The chain carries TRBV5-1 and TRBJ1-5; 8 nucleotides align to TRBD1. The material sequenced was peripheral blood. The sequence came from a woman aged 40 to 50 with acute or convalescent COVID-19. The CDR3 DNA reads as TGCGCCAGCAGCTTGGAGACAGGGGCTCAGCCCCAGCATTTT. Amino acid sequence: CASSLETGAQPQHF. Looking up the rest from reference TRBV5-1 and TRBJ1-5 gives the full variable domain: KAGVTQTPRYLIKTRGQQVTLSCSPISGHRSVSWYQQTPGQGLQFLFEYFSETQRNKGNFPGRFSGRQFSNSRSEMNVSTLELGDSALYLCASSLETGAQPQHFGDGTRLSIL.